This T cell receptor beta chain was sequenced for a study of cytomegalovirus exposure and HLA in healthy donors. Study outcomes and limitations: Another analysis was done later, and it associated around 16,000 TCR beta sequences with HLA alleles at 0.05 false discovery rate. In vitro checks showed that a few CMV-associated chains really do target CMV antigens. Later work found most CMV-associated TCR beta chains apparently HLA-restricted.

It was with 60 Vbeta and 13 Jbeta primers that the PCR ran. The protocol was immunoSEQ multiplex PCR, while the TCRdb copy is restricted to in-frame clones and leaves out a portion. The sample lists around 160,000 clones; 68% were seen once. With regard to this clone: The antigen remains undetermined.

The sample consisted of PBMCs. This receptor was identified in a man in his fifties or sixties in good health and CMV-seronegative.

The chain's CDR3 is CASSLVSGGNTGELFF. In DNA, the CDR3 is TGTGCCAGCAGCTTAGTTAGCGGGGGAAACACCGGGGAGCTGTTTTTT. This chain links TRBV7-6 with TRBJ2-2; the match to TRBD2 covers 9 bases. CDR3 length: 16 residues. Germline loops: CDR1 SGHVS, CDR2 FNYEAQ. Losses at the gene ends were 1 base for V and 2 bases for J; bases not matched to a gene: 2.